These 31 T cell receptor beta chains were all obtained from the same sample, sequenced in a study of blood T cell repertoires in COVID-19. Method: immunoSEQ multiplex PCR; TCRdb's copy keeps in-frame clones and lacks some. The sample holds 200,000 to 300,000 clones, approximately 86% seen once. The specimen sequenced was peripheral blood. These receptors all come from a woman aged 55 to 70 with COVID-19, enrolled during active disease.

V usage is TRBV19 and J usage is TRBJ2-7; a possible D gene is TRBD2 (6 bases). CDR1 and CDR2 from the germline V gene are LNHDA and SQIVND (reference sequence). CDR3 length: 15 residues. The V and J ends lost 7 bases and 0 bases respectively, with 16 bases between them. This chain's CDR3 is CASTSTAGSSYEQYF. The CDR3, as DNA: TGTGCCAGTACATCGACAGCGGGCTCCTCCTACGAGCAGTACTTC.

The chain employs TRBV3-1 (or the pseudogene TRBV3-2) and TRBJ1-1, with D unclear. CDR1 and CDR2 (germline): LGHDT, YNNKEL (reference sequence). The CDR3 is 14 residues long. The germline V and J ends were trimmed by 6 bases and 3 bases, with 14 bases remaining between them. In DNA, the CDR3 is TGTGCCAGCAGACCCGGACTGCGGGACACTGAAGCTTTCTTT. It specifies CASRPGLRDTEAFF.

On this clone: Within the sample, other DNA sequences also encode this same CDR3. The chain links TRBV18 to TRBJ1-2; 7 nucleotides align to TRBD1. Looked up from germline, CDR1 is KGHSH and CDR2 is LQKENI. V dropped 3 bases and J dropped 2; count of bases not matched to a gene: 6. The CDR3 sequence is 15 residues long. CDR3 loop: CASSPRTGRNYGYTF. Written as DNA, the CDR3 is TGTGCCAGCTCACCGCGGACAGGTCGGAACTATGGCTACACCTTC.

The gene calls are TRBV7-2 and TRBJ1-5, with D possibly TRBD1 on 6 matching bases. The CDR3 spans 14 residues. Germline CDR1 reads SGHTA; CDR2 reads FQGNSA. V was pared by 1 base and J by 6 bases, with 10 bases between. CDR3 in amino acids: CASSLVRGGQPQHF. The CDR3 DNA follows: TGTGCCAGCAGCTTAGTCAGGGGTGGTCAGCCCCAGCATTTT.

The rearrangement links TRBV6-1 to TRBJ2-5, with 8 nucleotides matching TRBD1. The ends lost 1 base at V and 5 bases at J; junction bases unmatched: 3. The CDR3 length is 14 residues. Germline V gene data show CDR1 as MNHNS and CDR2 as SASEGT. In nucleotides, the CDR3 is TGTGCCAGCAGTGAAGGCAGGGGGCTGGAGACCCAGTACTTC. Protein sequence: CASSEGRGLETQYF.

Of note for this clone: Sequence at one end of the junction differs from germline and may be a read error. The rearrangement uses TRBV7-9 and TRBJ1-3; TRBD1 agrees at 9 bases. CDR1 SEHNR and CDR2 FQNEAQ come from the germline V gene (reference sequence). CDR3 length: 16 amino acids. The CDR3 DNA is TGTGCCAGCACCTTAGACACAGGGGGCGATGGAAACACCATATATTTT. Its translation: CASTLDTGGDGNTIYF.

The rearrangement links TRBV4-2 to TRBJ2-1; the match to TRBD2 covers 7 bases. CDR1 is LGHNA and CDR2 is YNFKEQ in the germline V gene. There are 15 residues in the CDR3. J lost 7 bases, V lost 6 bases, and 12 bases had no gene match. CDR3 nucleotide sequence: TGTGCCAGCAGGCTAGCGGTTCGGAGTGAAAATGAGCAGTTCTTC. Translated: CASRLAVRSENEQFF.

CDR3 in DNA: TGTGCCAGCAGTGAGGAGGCGGGAGGGCCCACAGATACGCAGTATTTT. It codes for CASSEEAGGPTDTQYF. The chain couples TRBV6-4 to TRBJ2-3; 9 nucleotides align to TRBD2. The germline V gene has CDR1 MRHNA and CDR2 SNTAGT. CDR3 length: 16 amino acids. J gave up 2 bases and V 3 bases, and 6 bases lay outside the gene matches.

V is TRBV5-1 and J is TRBJ1-3, with D unresolved. Germline CDR1 reads SGHRS; CDR2 reads YFSETQ. The V gene lost 4 bases and the J gene lost 1 base, with 9 bases spanning the gap. The length of the CDR3 is 14 residues. Here the CDR3 reads CASSRTVSGNTIYF. In DNA, the CDR3 is TGCGCCAGCAGCCGAACGGTTTCTGGAAACACCATATATTTT. Full variable domain (remainder filled in from reference TRBV5-1 and TRBJ1-3): KAGVTQTPRYLIKTRGQQVTLSCSPISGHRSVSWYQQTPGQGLQFLFEYFSETQRNKGNFPGRFSGRQFSNSRSEMNVSTLELGDSALYLCASSRTVSGNTIYFGEGSWLTVV.

The chain carries TRBV7-9 and TRBJ1-1; no clear D gene. CDR1 SEHNR and CDR2 FQNEAQ come from the germline V gene (reference sequence). The V and J ends lost 3 bases and 4 bases respectively, with 12 bases between them. This CDR3 region has 14 residues. The CDR3 sequence: CASSFGGRSTEAFF. The DNA for the CDR3 is TGTGCCAGCAGCTTTGGAGGGCGGAGCACTGAAGCTTTCTTT.

V and J are TRBV28 and TRBJ1-2; D remains unclear. Trimming removed 6 bases from V and 4 bases from J, with 12 bases in between. Germline assignment: CDR1 MDHEN and CDR2 SYDVKM. This CDR3 is built from 13 residues. Here the CDR3 DNA reads TGTGCCAGCAGCCTAGGGAGGGCCTATGGCTACACCTTC. The encoded protein is CASSLGRAYGYTF.

The rearrangement uses TRBV5-1 and TRBJ2-1; 9 bases match TRBD1. From germline, CDR1 is SGHRS and CDR2 YFSETQ. This CDR3 is 16 amino acids long. J lost 7 bases, V lost 4 bases, and 12 bases had no gene match. This chain's CDR3 is CASSQSRGTGLNEQFF. The CDR3 DNA follows: TGCGCCAGCAGCCAGTCCCGCGGGACAGGGTTAAATGAGCAGTTCTTC.

The V and J genes are TRBV5-4 and TRBJ1-2, with TRBD1 matching 10 bases. Germline-derived CDR1 and CDR2 are SGHNT and YYREEE (reference sequence). J gave up 3 bases and V 4 bases, and 9 bases lay outside the gene matches. There are 16 residues in the CDR3. Here the CDR3 reads CASSPPGQGRDYGYTF. The DNA of the CDR3 is TGTGCCAGCAGCCCGCCGGGACAGGGGCGCGACTATGGCTACACCTTC.

This chain connects TRBV7-2 to TRBJ2-1, with D tentatively TRBD2 (5 bases). CDR3 size: 14 residues. Looked up from germline, CDR1 is SGHTA and CDR2 is FQGNSA. Trimming took 4 bases from V and 4 from J, leaving 11 bases between them. In DNA, the CDR3 is TGTGCCAGCAGCTCGGGCGGGTATTACAATGAGCAGTTCTTC. Translation: CASSSGGYYNEQFF.

This CDR3 is CASSLGLAGGRLSEQYF. For the CDR3, the DNA is TGTGCCAGCAGCTTGGGACTAGCGGGAGGGAGGCTAAGCGAGCAGTACTTC. This chain uses TRBV5-4 with TRBJ2-7, with TRBD2 identical over 14 bases. Per germline, CDR1 SGHNT and CDR2 YYREEE (reference sequence). V lost 0 bases to trimming and J lost 6 bases; unmatched junction nucleotides: 8. The CDR3 is made up of 17 amino acids.

The chain has TRBV5-1 and TRBJ2-1; 7 bases match TRBD1. CDR3 length: 16 amino acids. CDR1 and CDR2 from the germline V gene are SGHRS and YFSETQ. Trimming took 5 bases from V and 2 from J; bases not matched to a gene: 10. The DNA for the CDR3 is TGCGCCAGCAGATCTAGACAGGGTCCGGCCTACAATGAGCAGTTCTTC. Protein: CASRSRQGPAYNEQFF. The full variable domain, its missing parts supplied by reference TRBV5-1 and TRBJ2-1, is KAGVTQTPRYLIKTRGQQVTLSCSPISGHRSVSWYQQTPGQGLQFLFEYFSETQRNKGNFPGRFSGRQFSNSRSEMNVSTLELGDSALYLCASRSRQGPAYNEQFFGPGTRLTVL.

The gene calls are TRBV9 and TRBJ2-5; 12 bases fit TRBD2. V lost 3 bases, J lost 5 bases, and 5 bases stayed unmatched. This CDR3 spans 15 amino acids. CDR1 and CDR2 (germline): SGDLS, YYNGEE. The CDR3 here is CASSAGLAGRETQYF. CDR3 sequence (DNA): TGTGCCAGCAGCGCCGGACTAGCGGGACGGGAGACCCAGTACTTC.

This chain links TRBV5-4 with TRBJ2-2; 7 positions match TRBD1. CDR1 and CDR2 from the germline V gene are SGHNT and YYREEE (reference sequence). Trimming removed 0 bases from V and 5 bases from J; junction bases left unmatched: 4. The CDR3 loop spans 15 amino acids. CDR3 nucleotides: TGTGCCAGCAGCTTGGCCCCAGGGGGAACCGGGGAGCTGTTTTTT. Protein product: CASSLAPGGTGELFF.

The chain links TRBV7-3 to TRBJ2-7; perhaps TRBD2 as D (5 bases). Germline lookup yields CDR1 SGHTA and CDR2 FQGTGA. V was shortened by 5 bases and J by 6 bases, with 14 bases between the two germline ends. The CDR3 length is 13 residues. The CDR3 sequence is CASSPGLAAEQYF. The CDR3 coding sequence is TGTGCCAGCAGCCCGGGATTAGCTGCCGAGCAGTACTTC. The entire variable domain, with the rest obtained from reference TRBV7-3 and TRBJ2-7, is as follows: GAGVSQTPSNKVTEKGKYVELRCDPISGHTALYWYRQSLGQGPEFLIYFQGTGAADDSGLPNDRFFAVRPEGSVSTLKIQRTERGDSAVYLCASSPGLAAEQYFGPGTRLTVT.

V gene TRBV18 combines with J gene TRBJ2-5; 8 nucleotides match TRBD1. Trimming took 5 bases from V and 5 from J; bases not matched to a gene: 16. The germline gives CDR1 KGHSH, CDR2 LQKENI. The CDR3 length is 17 residues. CDR3 region: CASSYGQGQRGRETQYF. In DNA, the CDR3 is TGTGCCAGCTCATACGGACAGGGCCAGCGCGGTCGGGAGACCCAGTACTTC.

This chain joins TRBV5-1 and TRBJ2-6; D may be TRBD2 (5 bases). Trimming shortened V by 4 bases and J by 0 bases, and 5 bases separated the two germline ends. Germline V gene sequence: CDR1 SGHRS, CDR2 YFSETQ. This CDR3 comprises 14 residues. CDR3 nucleotide sequence: TGCGCCAGCAGCCGGGACTCTGGGGCCAACGTCCTGACTTTC. Its protein product is CASSRDSGANVLTF.

The chain recombines TRBV19 with TRBJ2-5, with D possibly TRBD1 on 5 matching bases. The CDR3 length is 13 residues. The V gene lost 4 bases and the J gene lost 5 bases, with 11 bases spanning the gap. The germline gives CDR1 LNHDA, CDR2 SQIVND (reference sequence). This chain's CDR3 is CASSRGGAETQYF. The CDR3 coding sequence is TGTGCCAGTAGTAGGGGTGGGGCGGAGACCCAGTACTTC.

The chain carries TRBV4-1 and TRBJ1-2; TRBD1 matches at 9 bases. The length of the CDR3 is 14 residues. V was pared by 4 bases and J by 4 bases, with 4 bases of the junction left unmatched. The germline V gene encodes CDR1 MGHRA and CDR2 YSYEKL. The CDR3 protein is CASSPTTGGYGYTF. CDR3 bases: TGCGCCAGCAGCCCAACGACAGGGGGCTATGGCTACACCTTC.

This clone was counted between two and nine times. The rearrangement uses TRBV5-4 and TRBJ2-2; 9 positions agree with TRBD2. This CDR3 comprises 18 residues. Germline V gives CDR1 SGHNT, CDR2 YYREEE (reference sequence). V shed 0 bases, J shed 6 bases, and the junction held 12 bases outside the gene matches. The CDR3 nucleotides read TGTGCCAGCAGCTTGGAAGGGCTAGCGGGGCCGAGGGCCGGGGAGCTGTTTTTT. This codes for CASSLEGLAGPRAGELFF.

The V call is TRBV19, the J call TRBJ1-2; D is unresolved. Trimming removed 5 bases at V and 3 bases at J, with 7 bases between. This CDR3 is built from 12 residues. Germline CDR1 is LNHDA and CDR2 is SQIVND (reference sequence). CDR3 in amino acids: CASSQEDYGYTF. The CDR3 coding sequence is TGTGCCAGTAGTCAGGAGGACTATGGCTACACCTTC.

The CDR3 is CASSLPGLSTEAFF. CDR3 coding DNA: TGCGCCAGCAGCTTGCCGGGATTGAGCACTGAAGCTTTCTTT. This rearrangement joins TRBV5-1 to TRBJ1-1; D gene unclear. V was pared by 1 base and J by 4 bases, with 11 bases between. The germline gives CDR1 SGHRS, CDR2 YFSETQ. This CDR3 is built from 14 residues.

The chain employs TRBV28 and TRBJ1-1; D is undetermined. V lost 8 bases and J lost 1, with 11 bases in between. The CDR3 extends over 13 amino acids. The germline CDR1 and CDR2 sequences are MDHEN and SYDVKM. CDR3 loop: CASSRTPNTEAFF. CDR3 bases: TGTGCCAGCTCCCGGACTCCGAACACTGAAGCTTTCTTT.

The genes are TRBV7-3 and TRBJ1-1; D may be TRBD1 (6 bases). Germline values: CDR1 SGHTA, CDR2 FQGTGA. V shed 6 bases and J shed 1 base, with 9 bases lying between them. CDR3 length: 13 residues. CDR3 nucleotides: TGTGCCAGCAGTGCACAGGGGAACACTGAAGCTTTCTTT. Translation: CASSAQGNTEAFF.

The chain joins TRBV2 to TRBJ2-7; TRBD1 matches at 8 bases. The trim removed 10 bases at V and 2 bases at J, leaving 7 bases unmatched. The CDR3 loop spans 13 amino acids. Germline V lookup: CDR1 SNHLY, CDR2 FYNNEI. CDR3 bases: TGTGCCACCGGACAGGGATTCGCCTACGAGCAGTACTTC. Residues: CATGQGFAYEQYF. Variable domain in full (rest from reference TRBV2 and TRBJ2-7): EPEVTQTPSHQVTQMGQEVILRCVPISNHLYFYWYRQILGQKVEFLVSFYNNEISEKSEIFDDQFSVERPDGSNFTLKIRSTKLEDSAMYFCATGQGFAYEQYFGPGTRLTVT.

The chain is built from TRBV7-6 and TRBJ2-7, with 11 positions matching TRBD2. Germline CDR1 and CDR2: SGHVS and FNYEAQ. Unmatched junction bases numbered 12, after V lost 1 base and J lost 7 bases. The CDR3 contains 17 residues. In nucleotides, the CDR3 is TGTGCCAGCAGCTTAGATAGCGGGAGGGCCAGGTCGGGAGAGCAGTACTTC. Translated, it gives CASSLDSGRARSGEQYF.

The CDR3 DNA sequence: TGTGCCAGTAACTCGGAGAGCTCCTATAATTCACCCCTCCACTTT. Its protein product is CASNSESSYNSPLHF. This chain joins TRBV19 and TRBJ1-6; D not resolved. Germline values: CDR1 LNHDA, CDR2 SQIVND (reference sequence). This CDR3 has 15 amino acids. The V end was cut by 7 bases, the J end by 0 bases, with 10 bases between. The full variable domain, with the rest looked up from reference TRBV19 and TRBJ1-6, is DGGITQSPKYLFRKEGQNVTLSCEQNLNHDAMYWYRQDPGQGLRLIYYSQIVNDFQKGDIAEGYSVSREKKESFPLTVTSAQKNPTAFYLCASNSESSYNSPLHFGNGTRLTVT.